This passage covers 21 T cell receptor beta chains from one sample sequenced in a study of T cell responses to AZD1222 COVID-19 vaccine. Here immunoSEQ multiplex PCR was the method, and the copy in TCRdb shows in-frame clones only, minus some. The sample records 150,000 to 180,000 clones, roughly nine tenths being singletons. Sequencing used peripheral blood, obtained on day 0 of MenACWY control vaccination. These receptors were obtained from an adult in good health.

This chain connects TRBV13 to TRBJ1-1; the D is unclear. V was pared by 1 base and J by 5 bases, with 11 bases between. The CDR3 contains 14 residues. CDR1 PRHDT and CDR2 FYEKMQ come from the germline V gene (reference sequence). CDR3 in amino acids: CASSLADMGTEAFF. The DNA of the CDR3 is TGTGCCAGCAGCTTAGCAGACATGGGGACTGAAGCTTTCTTT.

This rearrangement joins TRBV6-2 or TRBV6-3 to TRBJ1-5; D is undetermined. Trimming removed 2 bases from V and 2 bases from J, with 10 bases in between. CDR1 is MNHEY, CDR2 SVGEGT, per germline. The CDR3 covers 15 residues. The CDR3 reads CASSYLKGGNQPQHF. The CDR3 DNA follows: TGTGCCAGCAGTTACCTAAAGGGAGGCAATCAGCCCCAGCATTTT.

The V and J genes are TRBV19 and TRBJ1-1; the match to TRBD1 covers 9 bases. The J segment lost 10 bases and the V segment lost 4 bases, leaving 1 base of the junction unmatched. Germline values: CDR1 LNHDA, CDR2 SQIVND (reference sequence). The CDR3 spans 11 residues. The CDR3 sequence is CASSNRGRAFF. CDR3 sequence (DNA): TGTGCCAGTAGTAACAGGGGGCGAGCTTTCTTT.

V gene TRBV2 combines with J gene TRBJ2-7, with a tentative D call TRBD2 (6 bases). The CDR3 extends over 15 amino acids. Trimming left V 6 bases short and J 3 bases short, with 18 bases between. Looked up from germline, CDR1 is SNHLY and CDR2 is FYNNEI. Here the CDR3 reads CASRRGLFARYEQYF. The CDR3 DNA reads TGTGCCAGCAGGCGCGGACTATTCGCACGCTACGAGCAGTACTTC.

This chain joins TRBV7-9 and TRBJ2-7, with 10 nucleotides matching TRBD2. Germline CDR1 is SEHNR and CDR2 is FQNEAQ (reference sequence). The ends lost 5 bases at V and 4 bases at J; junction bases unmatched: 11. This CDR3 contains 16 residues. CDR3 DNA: TGTGCCAGCAGCCCAAGGGTTAGCGGGAGGTCGTACGAGCAGTACTTC. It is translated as CASSPRVSGRSYEQYF.

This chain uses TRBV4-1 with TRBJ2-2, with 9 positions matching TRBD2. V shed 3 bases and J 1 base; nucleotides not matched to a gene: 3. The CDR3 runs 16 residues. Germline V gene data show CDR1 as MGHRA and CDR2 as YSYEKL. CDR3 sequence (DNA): TGCGCCAGCAGCCAGTTTAGCGGGGGGAACACCGGGGAGCTGTTTTTT. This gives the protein CASSQFSGGNTGELFF.

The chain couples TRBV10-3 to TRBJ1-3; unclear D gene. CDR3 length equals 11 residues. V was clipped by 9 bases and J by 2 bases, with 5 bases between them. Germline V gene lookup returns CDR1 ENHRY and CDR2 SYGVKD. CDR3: CAIRTGNTIYF. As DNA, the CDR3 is TGTGCCATAAGGACTGGAAACACCATATATTTT.

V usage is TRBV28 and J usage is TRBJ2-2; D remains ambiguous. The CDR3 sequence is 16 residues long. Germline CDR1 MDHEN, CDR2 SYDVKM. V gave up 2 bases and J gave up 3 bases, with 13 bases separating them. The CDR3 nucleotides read TGTGCCAGCAGTTTAGTAGGGTTAGAATACACCGGGGAGCTGTTTTTT. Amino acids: CASSLVGLEYTGELFF.

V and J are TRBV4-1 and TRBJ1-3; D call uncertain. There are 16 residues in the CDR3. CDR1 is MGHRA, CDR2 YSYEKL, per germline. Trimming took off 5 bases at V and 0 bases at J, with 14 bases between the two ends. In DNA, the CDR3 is TGCGCCAGCAGCGGGTGGCCGAGGAGCTCTGGAAACACCATATATTTT. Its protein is CASSGWPRSSGNTIYF.

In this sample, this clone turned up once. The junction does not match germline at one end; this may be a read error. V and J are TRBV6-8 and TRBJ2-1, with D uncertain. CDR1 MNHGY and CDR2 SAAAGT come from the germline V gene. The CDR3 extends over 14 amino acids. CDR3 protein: CASSRPNSSNEQFF. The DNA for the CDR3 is TGTGCCAGCAGCAGACCTAACTCCTCCAATGAGCAGTTCTTC.

Here the CDR3 reads CASSLGSGSYTIYF. The CDR3 DNA is TGCGCCAGCAGCCTGGGATCAGGGTCATACACCATATATTTT. This chain connects TRBV4-1 to TRBJ1-3; D possibly corresponds to TRBD1 (5 bases). Trimming removed 4 bases from V and 8 bases from J, with 15 bases in between. In germline, CDR1 is MGHRA, CDR2 YSYEKL. This CDR3 has 14 amino acids.

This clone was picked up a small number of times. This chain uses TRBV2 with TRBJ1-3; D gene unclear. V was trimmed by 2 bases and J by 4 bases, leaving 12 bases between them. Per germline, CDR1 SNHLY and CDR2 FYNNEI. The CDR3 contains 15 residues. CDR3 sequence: CASSETSTVGNTIYF. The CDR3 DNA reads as TGTGCCAGCAGTGAAACGTCGACCGTGGGAAACACCATATATTTT.

The chain's CDR3 is CASSYLTRRAEAFF. CDR3 in DNA: TGTGCCAGCAGTTACTTAACCCGGAGGGCTGAAGCTTTCTTT. The rearrangement uses TRBV6-5 and TRBJ1-1; D remains ambiguous. CDR3 size: 14 residues. In germline, CDR1 is MNHEY, CDR2 SVGAGI. V dropped 1 base and J dropped 6 bases, with 12 bases sitting between them.

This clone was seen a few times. CDR3 DNA: TGTGCCAGCAGCTCCGTAGCGGGGCCGTACAATGAGCAGTTCTTC. It is translated as CASSSVAGPYNEQFF. The chain uses TRBV11-3 and TRBJ2-1; 8 bases agree with TRBD2. The CDR3 is 15 amino acids. The V and J ends lost 4 bases and 4 bases, in that order; junction bases with no gene match: 6. Germline loops: CDR1 SGHNT, CDR2 YENEEA.

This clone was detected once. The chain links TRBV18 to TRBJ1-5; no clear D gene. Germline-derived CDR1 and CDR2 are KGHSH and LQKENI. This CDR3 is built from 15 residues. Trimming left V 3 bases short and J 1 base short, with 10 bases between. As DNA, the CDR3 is TGTGCCAGCTCACCCCCCGCGGGCAGCAATCAGCCCCAGCATTTT. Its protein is CASSPPAGSNQPQHF.

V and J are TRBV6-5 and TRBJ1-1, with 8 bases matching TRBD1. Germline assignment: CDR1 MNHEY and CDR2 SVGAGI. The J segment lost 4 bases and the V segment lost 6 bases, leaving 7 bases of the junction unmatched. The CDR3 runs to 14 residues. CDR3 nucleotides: TGTGCCAGCAGCCACCCACAGGGGGTCACTGAAGCTTTCTTT. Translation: CASSHPQGVTEAFF.

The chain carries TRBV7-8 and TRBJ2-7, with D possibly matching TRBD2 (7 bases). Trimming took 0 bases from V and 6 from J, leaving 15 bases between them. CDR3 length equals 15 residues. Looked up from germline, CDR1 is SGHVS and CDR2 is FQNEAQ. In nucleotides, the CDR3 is TGTGCCAGCAGCTTAGCTCAAGGGGGAGGGCTCGAGCAGTACTTC. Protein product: CASSLAQGGGLEQYF.

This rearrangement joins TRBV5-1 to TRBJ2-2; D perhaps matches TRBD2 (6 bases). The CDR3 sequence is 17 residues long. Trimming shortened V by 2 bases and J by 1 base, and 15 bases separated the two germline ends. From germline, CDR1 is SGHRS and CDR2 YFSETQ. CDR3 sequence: CASSLSPGGLNTGELFF. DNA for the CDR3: TGCGCCAGCAGCTTATCTCCCGGAGGGTTGAACACCGGGGAGCTGTTTTTT.

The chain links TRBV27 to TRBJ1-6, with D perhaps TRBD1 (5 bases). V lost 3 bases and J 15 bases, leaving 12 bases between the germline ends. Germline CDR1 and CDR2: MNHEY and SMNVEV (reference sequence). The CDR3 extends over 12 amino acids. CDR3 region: CASSFRATDLHF. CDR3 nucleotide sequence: TGTGCCAGCAGTTTCAGGGCGACTGACCTCCACTTT.

CDR3 in DNA: TGTGCCAGCAGCTTCAGACTGGATGGTGAAGCTTTCTTT. Amino acids: CASSFRLDGEAFF. This rearrangement joins TRBV7-9 to TRBJ1-1; no reliable D call. From germline, CDR1 is SEHNR and CDR2 FQNEAQ (reference sequence). V shed 3 bases and J shed 7 bases, with 12 bases lying between them. The CDR3 covers 13 residues.

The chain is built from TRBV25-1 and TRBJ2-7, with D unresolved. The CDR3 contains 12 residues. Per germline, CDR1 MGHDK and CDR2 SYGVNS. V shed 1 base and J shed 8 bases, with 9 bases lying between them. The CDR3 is CASSESFGKQYF. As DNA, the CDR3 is TGTGCCAGCAGTGAATCCTTTGGCAAGCAGTACTTC.